This T cell receptor (beta chain) is from a study of blood T cell repertoires in COVID-19. Background on the study: Researchers got acute and convalescent COVID-19 samples from the United States, Italy and Spain.

There are 12 residues in the CDR3. V lost 3 bases, J lost 6 bases, and 6 bases lay in between. Germline loops: CDR1 LNHDA, CDR2 SQIVND (reference sequence). Authors' processing steps: Estimation of nucleated cell counts was performed using reference gene primer amplification. Assay used: immunoSEQ multiplex PCR; TCRdb lists only in-frame clones, some missing. V and J calls and clone size come straight from that table; D and trimming were deduced from the DNA. The sample has a few hundred thousand clones; about four fifths are singletons. The TCR originated in a person aged 65 to 85 with COVID-19, enrolled during active disease. The sequenced sample consisted of peripheral blood. The chain is built from TRBV19 and TRBJ1-5, with unresolved D. The CDR3 protein is CASSMLSQPQHF. Here the CDR3 DNA reads TGTGCCAGTAGTATGTTGAGTCAGCCCCAGCATTTT.